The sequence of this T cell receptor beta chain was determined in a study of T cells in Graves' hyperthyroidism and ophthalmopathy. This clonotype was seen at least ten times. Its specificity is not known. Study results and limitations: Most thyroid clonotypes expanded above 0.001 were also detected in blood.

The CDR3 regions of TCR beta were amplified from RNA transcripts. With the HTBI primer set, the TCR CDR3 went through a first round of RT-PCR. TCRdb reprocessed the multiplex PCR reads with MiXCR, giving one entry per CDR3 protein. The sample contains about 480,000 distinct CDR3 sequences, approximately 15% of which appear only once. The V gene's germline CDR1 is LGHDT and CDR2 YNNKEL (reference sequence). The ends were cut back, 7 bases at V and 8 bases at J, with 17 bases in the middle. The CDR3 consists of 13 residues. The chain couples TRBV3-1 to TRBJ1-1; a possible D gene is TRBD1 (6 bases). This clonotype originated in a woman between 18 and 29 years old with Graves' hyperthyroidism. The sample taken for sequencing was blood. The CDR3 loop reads CASTPPLGTEAFF. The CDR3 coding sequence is TGTGCCAGCACCCCCCCCTTGGGGACAGAAGCTTTCTTT.